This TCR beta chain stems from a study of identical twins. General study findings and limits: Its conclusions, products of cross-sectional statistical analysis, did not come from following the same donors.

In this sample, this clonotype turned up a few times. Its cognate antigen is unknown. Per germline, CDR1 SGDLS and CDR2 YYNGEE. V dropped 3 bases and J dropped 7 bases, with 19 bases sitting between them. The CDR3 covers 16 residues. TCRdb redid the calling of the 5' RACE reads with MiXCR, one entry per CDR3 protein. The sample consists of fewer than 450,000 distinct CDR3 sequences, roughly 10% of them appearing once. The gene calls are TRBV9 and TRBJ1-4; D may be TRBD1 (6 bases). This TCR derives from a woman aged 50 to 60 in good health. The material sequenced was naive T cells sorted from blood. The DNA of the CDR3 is TGTGCCAGCAGCGCCCTGGGGGGCAGGGAGGGTGAAAAACTGTTTTTT. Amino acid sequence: CASSALGGREGEKLFF. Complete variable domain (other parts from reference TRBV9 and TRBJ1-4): DSGVTQTPKHLITATGQRVTLRCSPRSGDLSVYWYQQSLDQGLQFLIQYYNGEERAKGNILERFSAQQFPDLHSELNLSSLELGDSALYFCASSALGGREGEKLFFGSGTQLSVL.